This T cell receptor beta chain was recovered during a study of neurological immune-mediated disorders. This clonotype was recorded at least ten times. Its antigen remains unknown. Using its own MiXCR run on the 5' RACE reads, TCRdb lists one record per CDR3 protein. The profile shows around 48,000 distinct CDR3 sequences, approximately 10% of them singletons. Study observations and caveats: In HTLV-1-associated myelopathy, TCR clonal expansion was greatest, whereas multiple sclerosis had the least, falling below healthy controls.

The V and J ends lost 0 bases and 1 base, in that order; junction bases with no gene match: 4. Looked up from germline, CDR1 is SGHRS and CDR2 is YFSETQ. The CDR3 has 16 residues. This TCR was sampled from a woman between 40 and 50 years old with HTLV-1-associated myelopathy (HAM/TSP). The chain combines TRBV5-1 with TRBJ2-4, with TRBD1 matching over 7 bases. Source material: PBMCs. As DNA, the CDR3 is TGCGCCAGCAGCTTGGACAGGGGAACGGCCAAAAACATTCAGTACTTC. Its protein is CASSLDRGTAKNIQYF.